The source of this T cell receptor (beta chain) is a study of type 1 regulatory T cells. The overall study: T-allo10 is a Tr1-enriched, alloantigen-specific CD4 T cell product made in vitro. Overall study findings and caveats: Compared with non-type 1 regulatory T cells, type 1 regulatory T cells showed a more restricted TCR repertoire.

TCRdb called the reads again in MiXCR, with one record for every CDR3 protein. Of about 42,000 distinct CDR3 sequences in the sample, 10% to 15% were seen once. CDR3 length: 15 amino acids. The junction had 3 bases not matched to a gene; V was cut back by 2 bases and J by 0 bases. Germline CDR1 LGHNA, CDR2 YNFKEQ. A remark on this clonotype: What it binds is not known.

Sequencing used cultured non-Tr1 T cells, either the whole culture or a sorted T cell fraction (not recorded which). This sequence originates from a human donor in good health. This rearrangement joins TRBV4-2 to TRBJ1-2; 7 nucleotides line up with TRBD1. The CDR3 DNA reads TGTGCCAGCAGCCAACCGGGACAGTCTAACTATGGCTACACCTTC. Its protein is CASSQPGQSNYGYTF.